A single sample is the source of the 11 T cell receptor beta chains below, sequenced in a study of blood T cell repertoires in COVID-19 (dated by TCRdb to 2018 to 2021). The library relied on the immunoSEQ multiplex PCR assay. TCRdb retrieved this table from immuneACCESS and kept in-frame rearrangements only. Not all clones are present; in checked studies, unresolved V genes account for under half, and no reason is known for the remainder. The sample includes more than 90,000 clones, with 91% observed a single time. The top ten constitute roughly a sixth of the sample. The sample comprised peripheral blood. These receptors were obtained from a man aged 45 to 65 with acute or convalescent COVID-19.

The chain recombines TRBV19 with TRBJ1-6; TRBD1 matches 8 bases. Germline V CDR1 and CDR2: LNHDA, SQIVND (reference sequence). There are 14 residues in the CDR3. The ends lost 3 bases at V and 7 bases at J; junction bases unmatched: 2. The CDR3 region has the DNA TGTGCCAGTAGTATTCAGGGGGCAAATTCACCCCTCCACTTT. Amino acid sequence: CASSIQGANSPLHF.

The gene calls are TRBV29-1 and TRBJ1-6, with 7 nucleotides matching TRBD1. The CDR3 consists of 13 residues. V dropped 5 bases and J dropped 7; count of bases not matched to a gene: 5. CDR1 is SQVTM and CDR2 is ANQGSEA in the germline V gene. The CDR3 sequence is CSVMTGMNSPLHF. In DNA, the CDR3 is TGCAGCGTTATGACAGGGATGAATTCACCCCTCCACTTT.

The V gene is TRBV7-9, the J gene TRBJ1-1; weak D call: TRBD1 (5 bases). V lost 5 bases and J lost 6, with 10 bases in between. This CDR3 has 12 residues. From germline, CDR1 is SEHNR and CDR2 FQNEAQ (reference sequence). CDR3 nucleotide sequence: TGTGCCAGCAGCCCCGTCAGGGCTGAAGCTTTCTTT. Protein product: CASSPVRAEAFF.

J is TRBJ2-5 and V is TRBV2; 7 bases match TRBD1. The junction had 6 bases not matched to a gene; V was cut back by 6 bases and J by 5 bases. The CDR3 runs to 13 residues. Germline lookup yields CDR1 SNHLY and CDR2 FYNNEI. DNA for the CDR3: TGTGCCAGCAGAGACAGGGAAGCGGAGACCCAGTACTTC. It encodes CASRDREAETQYF.

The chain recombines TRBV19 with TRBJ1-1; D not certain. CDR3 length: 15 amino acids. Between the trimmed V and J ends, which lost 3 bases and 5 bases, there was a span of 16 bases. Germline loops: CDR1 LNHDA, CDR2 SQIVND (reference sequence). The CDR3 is CASSMILGAGTEAFF. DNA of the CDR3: TGTGCCAGTAGTATGATCTTAGGTGCGGGAACTGAAGCTTTCTTT.

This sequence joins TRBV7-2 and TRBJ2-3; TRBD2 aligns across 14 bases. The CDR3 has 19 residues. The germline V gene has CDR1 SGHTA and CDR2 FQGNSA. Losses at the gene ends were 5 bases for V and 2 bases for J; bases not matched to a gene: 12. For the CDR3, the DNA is TGTGCCAGCAGCACAAGGAACGCGGGACTAGCGGGGGACACAGATACGCAGTATTTT. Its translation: CASSTRNAGLAGDTDTQYF.

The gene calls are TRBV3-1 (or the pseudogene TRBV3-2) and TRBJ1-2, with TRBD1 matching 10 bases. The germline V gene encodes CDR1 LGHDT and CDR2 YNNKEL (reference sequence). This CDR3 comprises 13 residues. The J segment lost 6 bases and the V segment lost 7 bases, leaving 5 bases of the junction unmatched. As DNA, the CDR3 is TGTGCCAGCACAGGGACAGGGGTAGATGGCTACACCTTC. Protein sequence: CASTGTGVDGYTF.

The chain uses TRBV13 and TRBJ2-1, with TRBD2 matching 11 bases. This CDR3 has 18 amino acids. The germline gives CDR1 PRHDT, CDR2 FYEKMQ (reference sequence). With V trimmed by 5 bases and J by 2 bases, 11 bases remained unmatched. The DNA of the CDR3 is TGTGCCAGCAGCCGGGGAGGTAGCGGGGGGGCCGCCTACAATGAGCAGTTCTTC. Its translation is CASSRGGSGGAAYNEQFF.

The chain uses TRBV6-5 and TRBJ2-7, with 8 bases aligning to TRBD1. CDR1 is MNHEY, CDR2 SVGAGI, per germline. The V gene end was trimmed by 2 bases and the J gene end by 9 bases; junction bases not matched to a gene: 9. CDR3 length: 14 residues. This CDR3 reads CASSYRDRTTWQYF. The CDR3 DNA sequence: TGTGCCAGCAGTTACCGGGACAGGACTACGTGGCAGTACTTC.

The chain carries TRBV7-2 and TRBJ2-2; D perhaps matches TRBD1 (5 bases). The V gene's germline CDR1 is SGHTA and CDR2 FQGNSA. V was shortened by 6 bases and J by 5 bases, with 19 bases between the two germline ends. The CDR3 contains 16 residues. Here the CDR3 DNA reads TGTGCCAGCAGTCGATATTTAGGGGCCGGAACCGGGGAGCTGTTTTTT. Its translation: CASSRYLGAGTGELFF.

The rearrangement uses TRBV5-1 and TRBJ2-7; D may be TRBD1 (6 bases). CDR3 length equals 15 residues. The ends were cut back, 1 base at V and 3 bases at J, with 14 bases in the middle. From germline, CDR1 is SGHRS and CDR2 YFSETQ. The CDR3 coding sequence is TGCGCCAGCAGCTTGTCGGCAGGGGCCCTCTACGAGCAGTACTTC. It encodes CASSLSAGALYEQYF.